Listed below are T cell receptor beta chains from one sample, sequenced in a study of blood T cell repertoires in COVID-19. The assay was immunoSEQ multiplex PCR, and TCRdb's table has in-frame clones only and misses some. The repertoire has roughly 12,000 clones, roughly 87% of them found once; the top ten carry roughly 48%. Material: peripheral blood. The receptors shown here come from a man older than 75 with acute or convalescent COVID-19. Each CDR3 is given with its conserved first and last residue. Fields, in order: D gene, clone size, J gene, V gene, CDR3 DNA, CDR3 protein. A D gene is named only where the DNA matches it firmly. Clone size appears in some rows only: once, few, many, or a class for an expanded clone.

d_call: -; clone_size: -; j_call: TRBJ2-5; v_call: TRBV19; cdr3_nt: TGTGCCACGAGCCCCGGGCAGGGGTTCTCGGAGACCCAGTACTTC; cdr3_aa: CATSPGQGFSETQYF
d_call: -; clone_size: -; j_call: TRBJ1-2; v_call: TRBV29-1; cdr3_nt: TGCAGCGTTGCGGAGGGAGGGTATGGCTACACCTTC; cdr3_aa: CSVAEGGYGYTF
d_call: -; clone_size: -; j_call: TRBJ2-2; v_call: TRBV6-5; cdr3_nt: TGTGCCAGCAGGATCAGGACAAGCACCGGGGAGCTGTTTTTT; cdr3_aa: CASRIRTSTGELFF
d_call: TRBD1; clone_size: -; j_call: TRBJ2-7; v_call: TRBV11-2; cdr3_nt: TGTGCCAGCAGCTCCGGACAGGGCAACTACGAGCAGTACTTC; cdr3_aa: CASSSGQGNYEQYF
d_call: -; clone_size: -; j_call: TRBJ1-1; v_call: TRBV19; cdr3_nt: TGTGCCAGTAAAAAGTCCGGGGGGACTGAAGCTTTCTTT; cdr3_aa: CASKKSGGTEAFF
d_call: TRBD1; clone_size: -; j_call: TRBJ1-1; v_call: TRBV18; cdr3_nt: TGTGCCAGCTCACCGACAGGGGATACTGAAGCTTTCTTT; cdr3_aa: CASSPTGDTEAFF
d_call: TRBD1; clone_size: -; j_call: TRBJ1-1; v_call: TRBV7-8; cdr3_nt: TGTGCCAGCAGCCTCTCCATCGGGACAGGGCGCCTTAACACTGAAGCTTTCTTT; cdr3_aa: CASSLSIGTGRLNTEAFF
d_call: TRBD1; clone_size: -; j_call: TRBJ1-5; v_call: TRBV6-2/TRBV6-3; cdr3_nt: TGTGCCAGCAGTTCCCGGGACAGGGTTCAGCCCCAGCATTTT; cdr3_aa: CASSSRDRVQPQHF
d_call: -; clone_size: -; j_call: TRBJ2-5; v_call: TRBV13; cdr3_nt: TGTGCCAGCACCCTCGCGCGGGGCCCTCAAGAGACCCAGTACTTC; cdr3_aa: CASTLARGPQETQYF
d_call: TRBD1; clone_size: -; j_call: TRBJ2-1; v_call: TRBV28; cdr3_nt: TGTGCCACGTCGACAGGGAAAAGGTACAATGAGCAGTTCTTC; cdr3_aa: CATSTGKRYNEQFF
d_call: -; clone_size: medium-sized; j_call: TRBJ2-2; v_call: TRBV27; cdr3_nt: TGTGCCAGCAGTCGAGAGAACACCGGGGAGCTGTTTTTT; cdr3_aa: CASSRENTGELFF
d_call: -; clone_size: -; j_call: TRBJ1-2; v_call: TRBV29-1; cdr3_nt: TGCAGCGTTGAGACAACAGGGAATCTTTATGGCTACACCTTC; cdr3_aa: CSVETTGNLYGYTF
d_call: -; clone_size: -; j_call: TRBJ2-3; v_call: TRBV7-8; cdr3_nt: TGTGCCAGCAGCTTAAGGGAACAGGTTATTGATCAATCAGATACGCAGTATTTT; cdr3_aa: CASSLREQVIDQSDTQYF
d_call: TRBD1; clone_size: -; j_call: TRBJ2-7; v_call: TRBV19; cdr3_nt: TGTGCCAGTAAAGAGACAGGGGGCCACGAGCAGTACTTC; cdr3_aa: CASKETGGHEQYF
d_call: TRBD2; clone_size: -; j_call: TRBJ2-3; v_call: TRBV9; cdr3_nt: TGTGCCAGCAGCGTAGGCGGGGGGGCCACAGATACGCAGTATTTT; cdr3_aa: CASSVGGGATDTQYF
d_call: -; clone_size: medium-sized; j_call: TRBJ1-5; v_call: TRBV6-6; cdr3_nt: TGTGCCAGCAGTTCGTCCAGGGTAAATCAGCCCCAGCATTTT; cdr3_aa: CASSSSRVNQPQHF
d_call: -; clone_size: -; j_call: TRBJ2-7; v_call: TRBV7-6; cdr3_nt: TGTGCCAGCAGCTCAGGGAATTCCTACGAGCAGTACTTC; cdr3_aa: CASSSGNSYEQYF
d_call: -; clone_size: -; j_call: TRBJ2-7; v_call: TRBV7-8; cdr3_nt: TGTGCCAGCAGCTCCTCAGTTAGAGGCGACGAGCAGTACTTC; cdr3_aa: CASSSSVRGDEQYF
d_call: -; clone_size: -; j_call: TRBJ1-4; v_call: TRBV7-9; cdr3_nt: TGTGCCAGCAGCACCATGGACAGTTATAATGAAAAACTGTTTTTT; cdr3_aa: CASSTMDSYNEKLFF
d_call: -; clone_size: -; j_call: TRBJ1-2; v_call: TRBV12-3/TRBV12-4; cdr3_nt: TGTGCCAGCATCGGACAGTATGGCTACACCTTC; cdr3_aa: CASIGQYGYTF
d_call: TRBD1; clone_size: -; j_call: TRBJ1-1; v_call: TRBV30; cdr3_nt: TGTGCCTGGATTCGTCCCGGGACAGGAATGAACACTGAAGCTTTCTTT; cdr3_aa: CAWIRPGTGMNTEAFF
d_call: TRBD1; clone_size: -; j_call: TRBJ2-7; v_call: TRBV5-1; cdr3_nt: TGCGCCAGCAGCCTGAGTCAGGGGGCTGGCGAGCAGTACTTC; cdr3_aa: CASSLSQGAGEQYF
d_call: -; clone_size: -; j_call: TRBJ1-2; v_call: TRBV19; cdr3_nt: TGTGCCAGTAGATCAGGGGTTTACTATGGCTACACCTTC; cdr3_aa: CASRSGVYYGYTF
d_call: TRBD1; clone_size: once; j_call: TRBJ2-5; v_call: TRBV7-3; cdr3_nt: TGTGCCAGCAGCCTCGGGACAGGGATGTCGGAGACCCAGTACTTC; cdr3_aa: CASSLGTGMSETQYF
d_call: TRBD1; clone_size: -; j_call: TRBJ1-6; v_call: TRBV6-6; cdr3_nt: TGTGCCAGCAGTCGTACAGGGGGGGATTCCGGGTCACCCCTCCACTTT; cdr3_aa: CASSRTGGDSGSPLHF
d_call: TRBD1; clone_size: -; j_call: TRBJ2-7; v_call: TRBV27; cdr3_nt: TGTGCCAGCAGTTTGAACCCACAGGGGTCTTACGAGCAGTACTTC; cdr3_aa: CASSLNPQGSYEQYF
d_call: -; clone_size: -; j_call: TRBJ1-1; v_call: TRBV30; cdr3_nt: TGTGCCTGCTCACTCACAAGAGGTAACACTGAAGCTTTCTTT; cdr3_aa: CACSLTRGNTEAFF
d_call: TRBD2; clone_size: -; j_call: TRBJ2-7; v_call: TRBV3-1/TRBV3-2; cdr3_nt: TGTGCCAGCAGCCAACCACTAGCGGGTTCCTACGAGCAGTACTTC; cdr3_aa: CASSQPLAGSYEQYF
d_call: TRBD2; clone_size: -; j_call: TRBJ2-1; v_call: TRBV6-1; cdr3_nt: TGTGCCAGCAGTGTACGTACGGGACTAGCGGGGGGGAGCTCCTACAATGAGCAGTTCTTC; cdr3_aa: CASSVRTGLAGGSSYNEQFF
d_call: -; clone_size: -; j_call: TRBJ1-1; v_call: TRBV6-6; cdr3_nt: TGTGCCAGCAGTCGCGGACAGCTTGGGTTCAAATTGACTGAAGCTTTCTTT; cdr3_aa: CASSRGQLGFKLTEAFF
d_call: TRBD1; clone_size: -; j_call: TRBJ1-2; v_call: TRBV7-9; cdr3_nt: TGTGCCAGCAGTCCGGGACAGGGCCCTAACTATGGCTACACCTTC; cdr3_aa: CASSPGQGPNYGYTF
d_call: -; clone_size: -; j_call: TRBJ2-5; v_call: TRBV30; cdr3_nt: TGTGCCTGGGTGGGCCCAGGGTCAGAGACCCAGTACTTC; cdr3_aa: CAWVGPGSETQYF
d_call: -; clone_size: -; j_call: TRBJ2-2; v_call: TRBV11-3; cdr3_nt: TGTGCCAGCAGCCGGGGGAGGAACACCGGGGAGCTGTTTTTT; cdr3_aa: CASSRGRNTGELFF
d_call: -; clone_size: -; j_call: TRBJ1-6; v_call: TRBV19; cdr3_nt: TGTGCCAGTAGAGGGGGGGTGTCTTATTCACCCCTCCACTTT; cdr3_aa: CASRGGVSYSPLHF
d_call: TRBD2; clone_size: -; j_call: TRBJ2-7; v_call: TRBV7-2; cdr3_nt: TGTGCCAGCAGCTTAGGTGGCGGGGGGGCAGTCTACGAGCAGTACTTC; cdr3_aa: CASSLGGGGAVYEQYF
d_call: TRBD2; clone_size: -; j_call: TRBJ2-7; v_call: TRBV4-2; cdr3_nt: TGTGCCAGCAGCCCTACCAAATTCAGCGGGGGGGCCGAGCAGTACTTC; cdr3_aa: CASSPTKFSGGAEQYF
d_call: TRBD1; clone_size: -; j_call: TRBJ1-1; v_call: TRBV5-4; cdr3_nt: TGTGCCAGCAGGTTGACAGGGGGCACTGAAGCTTTCTTT; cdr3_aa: CASRLTGGTEAFF
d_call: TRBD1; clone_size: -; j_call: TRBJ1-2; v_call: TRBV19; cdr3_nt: TGTGCCAGTAGCCCTCGGGACAGGGGGAATGGCTACACCTTC; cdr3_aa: CASSPRDRGNGYTF
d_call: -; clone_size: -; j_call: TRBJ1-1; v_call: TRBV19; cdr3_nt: TGTGCCAGTAGTAACAGGGTGGATTTCACTGAAGCTTTCTTT; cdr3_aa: CASSNRVDFTEAFF
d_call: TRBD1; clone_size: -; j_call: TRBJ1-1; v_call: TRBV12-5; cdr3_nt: TGTGCTAGTGGTCCCGGACAGGGTGTTCCTGAAGCTTTCTTT; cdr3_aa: CASGPGQGVPEAFF
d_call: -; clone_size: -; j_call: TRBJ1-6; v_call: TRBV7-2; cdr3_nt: TGTGCCAGCAGCTTGTCACAGGTGGGGAATTCACCCCTCCACTTT; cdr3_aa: CASSLSQVGNSPLHF